One TCR beta chain is described in this entry. Germline V lookup: CDR1 SGHVS, CDR2 FQNEAQ. V lost 3 bases, J lost 8 bases, and 8 bases lay in between. This CDR3 has 13 amino acids. This entry belongs to a study of control samples from healthy donors and cancer patients. The protocol was immunoSEQ multiplex PCR, while the TCRdb copy is restricted to in-frame clones and leaves out a portion. This repertoire shows around 140,000 clones, around 94% found once; its top ten account for around 13%. The chain has TRBV7-8 and TRBJ1-6; D is ambiguous. This clonotype originated in a man aged 40-55 years in good health. The source material was blood. This CDR3 reads CASSLILYSPLHF. CDR3 bases: TGTGCCAGCAGCTTGATCCTATATTCACCCCTCCACTTT.